This T cell receptor (beta chain) was found in a study of control samples from healthy donors and cancer patients. The assay was immunoSEQ multiplex PCR, and TCRdb's table has in-frame clones only and misses some. The sample includes fewer than 200,000 clones, around 88% seen only once; the top ten take roughly 5.3%. Germline CDR1 KGHDR, CDR2 SFDVKD. There are 16 residues in the CDR3. Trimming removed 4 bases from V and 2 bases from J, with 16 bases in between. The gene calls are TRBV24-1 and TRBJ2-5; D remains unclear. The sequencing sample was made of blood. This clonotype was sampled from a woman under 40 in good health. CDR3 DNA: TGTGCCACCAGTGAAAGCCCAGGACGGAGTCAAGAGACCCAGTACTTC. Encoded protein: CATSESPGRSQETQYF.